The 13 T cell receptor beta chains presented below share a single source sample, sequenced in a study of Graves' ophthalmopathy and Graves' hyperthyroidism. The authors amplified TCR beta CDR3 regions, and they did so from RNA transcripts for repertoire sequencing. The authors performed first-round RT-PCR with HTBI primers and then a second-round multiplex PCR. TCRdb re-called the multiplex PCR reads through MiXCR, storing one row per CDR3 protein. The sample includes about 50,000 distinct CDR3 sequences, approximately 50% of them seen just once. The sample was peripheral blood. The receptor set was obtained from an adult woman with Graves' ophthalmopathy.

This clonotype is large by share. The chain uses TRBV20-1 and TRBJ2-1, with 7 bases that match TRBD2. Germline CDR1 is DFQATT and CDR2 is SNEGSKA (reference sequence). There are 12 residues in the CDR3. Trimming removed 2 bases from V and 5 bases from J; junction bases left unmatched: 0. CDR3 nucleotide sequence: TGCAGTGCTAGACTAGCGGACAATGAGCAGTTCTTC. Amino acid sequence: CSARLADNEQFF.

This clonotype was counted ten times or more. The V call is TRBV30, the J call TRBJ1-5; D not resolved. V was clipped by 2 bases and J by 5 bases, with 10 bases between them. This CDR3 has 13 residues. Germline V CDR1 and CDR2: GTSNPN, SVGIG (reference sequence). The CDR3 loop is CAWSKGMDQPQHF. For the CDR3, the DNA is TGTGCCTGGAGTAAAGGGATGGATCAGCCCCAGCATTTT.

This clonotype was counted at least ten times. V is TRBV9 and J is TRBJ1-4, with 8 bases lining up with TRBD1. Trimming at V came to 2 bases and at J to 5 bases, leaving 5 bases not matched to a gene. Looked up from germline, CDR1 is SGDLS and CDR2 is YYNGEE. The CDR3 runs to 15 residues. The CDR3 DNA reads as TGTGCCAGCAGCGTGACTCAGGGGGCGAATGAAAAACTGTTTTTT. Its translation: CASSVTQGANEKLFF.

This clonotype was counted ten times or more. The chain employs TRBV20-1 and TRBJ1-6; TRBD1 aligns across 9 bases. V shed 2 bases, J shed 6 bases, and the junction held 8 bases outside the gene matches. Germline CDR1 and CDR2: DFQATT and SNEGSKA (reference sequence). This CDR3 is built from 16 residues. Written as DNA, the CDR3 is TGCAGTGCTAGAACGTCGGGGACAGGGACTAATTCACCCCTCCACTTT. Translation gives CSARTSGTGTNSPLHF.

As regards this clonotype: A read error is possible here, since a much larger clone lies one base away. This chain links TRBV4-1 with TRBJ2-2; 10 bases align to TRBD2. Germline V CDR1 and CDR2: MGHRA, YSYEKL. The CDR3 is 16 residues long. CDR3 residues: CASSQPLAGDPGELSF. The CDR3 DNA sequence: TGCGCCAGCAGCCAACCCCTAGCGGGAGATCCCGGGGAGCTGTCTTTT.

Of note for this clonotype: Sequence at one end of the junction differs from germline and may be a read error. V usage is TRBV5-8 and J usage is TRBJ2-7; either TRBD1 or TRBD2 may fit D (5 bases each). The length of the CDR3 is 14 residues. CDR1 SGHTS and CDR2 YDEGEE come from the germline V gene. For the CDR3, the DNA is TGTGCGAGCAGCTTTTGGGGGTCGCCATACGAGCAGTACTTC. Protein: CASSFWGSPYEQYF.

This clonotype was picked up many times. This chain links TRBV24-1 with TRBJ2-1, with D possibly being TRBD1 (7 bases). Germline CDR1 is KGHDR and CDR2 is SFDVKD. V gave up 7 bases and J gave up 6 bases, with 15 bases separating them. CDR3 length: 14 residues. The DNA of the CDR3 is TGTGCCACCAGCAGGGGGGAAGGTACCAATGAGCAGTTCTTC. Translated, it gives CATSRGEGTNEQFF.

The CDR3 coding sequence is TGTGCCTGTGATTCGGGCACTGAAGCTTTCTTT. Translated: CACDSGTEAFF. The chain joins TRBV19 to TRBJ1-1; D not certain. Germline assignment: CDR1 LNHDA and CDR2 SQIVND (reference sequence). The CDR3 covers 11 residues. The V end lost 11 bases, the J end lost 4 bases, and 11 bases lay between the germline ends.

This clonotype has a count of ten or more. The rearrangement links TRBV9 to TRBJ2-2, with TRBD2 identical over 11 bases. Trimming at V came to 4 bases and at J to 7 bases, leaving 12 bases not matched to a gene. There are 17 residues in the CDR3. CDR1 SGDLS and CDR2 YYNGEE come from the germline V gene. CDR3 DNA: TGTGCCAGCAGCCCCCAGGGACTAGCGGTTGTTAACGGGGAGCTGTTTTTT. Its protein product is CASSPQGLAVVNGELFF. Full variable domain (missing parts from reference TRBV9 and TRBJ2-2): DSGVTQTPKHLITATGQRVTLRCSPRSGDLSVYWYQQSLDQGLQFLIQYYNGEERAKGNILERFSAQQFPDLHSELNLSSLELGDSALYFCASSPQGLAVVNGELFFGEGSRLTVL.

For this clonotype: The limits of the CDR3 on the DNA are not certain, so only TCRdb's listed CDR3 is given. Here the CDR3 reads CASTPGQGFYEQYFGPAGELFF. V is TRBV25-1 and J is TRBJ2-2; the table's D call, TRBD1, has no DNA check behind it. The germline CDR1 and CDR2 sequences are MGHDK and SYGVNS. The CDR3 has 22 amino acids, counting both end residues.

About this clonotype: The junction does not match germline at one end; this may be a read error. The chain combines TRBV5-6 with TRBJ2-5; 7 nucleotides agree with TRBD1. Germline V CDR1 and CDR2: SGHDT, YYEEEE. The length of the CDR3 is 15 residues. The CDR3 nucleotides are TGTGCTAGCAGCTTGGAGGCAGGGGGTTTGGAGACCCAGTACTTC. As protein: CASSLEAGGLETQYF.

In its sample, this clonotype was seen many times. The chain couples TRBV27 to TRBJ2-7; D remains unclear. The germline V and J ends were trimmed by 2 bases and 4 bases, with 15 bases remaining between them. Germline V gene sequence: CDR1 MNHEY, CDR2 SMNVEV (reference sequence). The CDR3 is 15 amino acids. For the CDR3, the DNA is TGTGCCAGCAGTTTAACCCGTTGGATCGGATACGAGCAGTACTTC. It is translated as CASSLTRWIGYEQYF.

The sample holds many counts of this clonotype. The V and J genes are TRBV28 and TRBJ1-1; no definite D call. The V end lost 6 bases, the J end lost 4 bases, and 9 bases lay between the germline ends. Germline CDR1 is MDHEN and CDR2 is SYDVKM. This CDR3 has 12 residues. This CDR3 is CASRVTGTEAFF. CDR3 sequence (DNA): TGTGCCAGCAGAGTTACGGGCACTGAAGCTTTCTTT.